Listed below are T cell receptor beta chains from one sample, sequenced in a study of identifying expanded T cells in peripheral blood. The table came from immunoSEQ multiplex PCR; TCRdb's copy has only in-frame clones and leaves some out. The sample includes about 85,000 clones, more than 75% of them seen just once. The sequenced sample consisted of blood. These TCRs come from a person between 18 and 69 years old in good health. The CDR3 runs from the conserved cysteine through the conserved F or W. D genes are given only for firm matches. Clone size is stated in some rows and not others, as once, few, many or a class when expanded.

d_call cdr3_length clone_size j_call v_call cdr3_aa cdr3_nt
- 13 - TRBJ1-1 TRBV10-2 CASTLQGLREAFF TGCGCCAGCACCCTCCAGGGGCTGCGGGAGGCTTTCTTT
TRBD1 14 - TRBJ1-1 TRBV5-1 CASSYNRGDTEAFF TGCGCCAGCAGCTATAACAGGGGAGACACTGAAGCTTTCTTT
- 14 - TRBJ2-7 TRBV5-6 CASSFGQGWGEQYF TGTGCCAGCAGCTTTGGCCAGGGTTGGGGCGAGCAGTACTTC
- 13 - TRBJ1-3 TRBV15 CATAGTTGNTIYF TGTGCCACCGCGGGCACTACTGGAAACACCATATATTTT
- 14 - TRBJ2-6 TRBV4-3 CASSQDRQGGVLTF TGCGCCAGCAGCCAAGATCGGCAGGGGGGCGTCCTGACTTTC
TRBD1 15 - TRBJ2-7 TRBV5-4 CASRHGPGGEYEQYF TGTGCCAGCAGACATGGGCCAGGGGGCGAGTACGAGCAGTACTTC
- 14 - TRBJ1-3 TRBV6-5 CASSPRDIRNTIYF TGTGCCAGCAGTCCCCGGGACATCCGAAACACCATATATTTT
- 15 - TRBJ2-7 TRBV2 CASSEPGGWSYEQYF TGTGCCAGCAGTGAACCAGGGGGGTGGTCCTACGAGCAGTACTTC
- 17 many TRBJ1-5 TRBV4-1 CASSQILERPPGQPQHF TGCGCCAGCAGCCAAATCTTAGAGCGGCCCCCAGGGCAGCCCCAGCATTTT
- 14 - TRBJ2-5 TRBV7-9 CASSLAFPIETQYF TGTGCCAGCAGCTTAGCATTCCCAATCGAGACCCAGTACTTC
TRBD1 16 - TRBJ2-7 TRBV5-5 CASSLAEVRGRDEQYF TGTGCCAGCAGCTTGGCCGAGGTGAGGGGGCGGGACGAGCAGTACTTC
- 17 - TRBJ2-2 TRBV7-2 CASSLGAAGTNTGELFF TGTGCCAGCAGCTTAGGAGCTGCGGGGACGAACACCGGGGAGCTGTTTTTT
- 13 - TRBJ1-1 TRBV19 CASSPGHRTEAFF TGTGCCAGTAGTCCCGGACATCGGACTGAAGCTTTCTTT
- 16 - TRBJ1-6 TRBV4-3 CASSQATALSNSPLHF TGCGCCAGCAGCCAGGCGACGGCGCTGAGTAATTCACCCCTCCACTTT
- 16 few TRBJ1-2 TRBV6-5 CASSSPARREGYGYTF TGTGCCAGCAGTTCCCCTGCTAGGCGGGAGGGGTATGGCTACACCTTC
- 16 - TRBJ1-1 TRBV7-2 CASSLHSGGGNTEAFF TGTGCCAGCAGCCTCCACTCGGGTGGAGGGAATACTGAAGCTTTCTTT
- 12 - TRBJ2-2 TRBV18 CASSPDRGELFF TGTGCCAGCTCACCAGACCGCGGGGAGCTGTTTTTT
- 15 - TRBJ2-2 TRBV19 CASSPWGRSTGELFF TGTGCCAGTAGTCCGTGGGGCCGAAGCACCGGGGAGCTGTTTTTT
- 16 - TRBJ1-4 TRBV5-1 CASRSQGRGTNEKLFF TGCGCCAGCAGATCCCAGGGGCGCGGGACTAATGAAAAACTGTTTTTT
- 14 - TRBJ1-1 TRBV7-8 CASSRSGGNTEAFF TGTGCCAGCAGCCGTAGTGGTGGGAACACTGAAGCTTTCTTT
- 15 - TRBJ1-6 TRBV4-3 CASSQVSGPYSPLHF TGCGCCAGCAGCCAAGTGAGTGGACCTTATTCACCCCTCCACTTT
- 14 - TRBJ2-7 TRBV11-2 CASSLVLFSYEQYF TGTGCCAGCAGCTTAGTTCTCTTCTCCTACGAGCAGTACTTC
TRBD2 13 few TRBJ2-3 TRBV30 CASGLAGSDTQYF TGTGCCTCGGGACTAGCGGGGTCGGATACGCAGTATTTT
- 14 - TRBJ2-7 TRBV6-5 CASSYTRYSYEQYF TGTGCCAGCAGTTACACCCGGTACTCCTACGAGCAGTACTTC
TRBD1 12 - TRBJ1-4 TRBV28 CASGGDREKLFF TGTGCCAGCGGGGGGGACAGGGAAAAACTGTTTTTT
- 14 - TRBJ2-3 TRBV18 CASSLSHLTDTQYF TGTGCCAGCTCACTCTCCCACTTGACAGATACGCAGTATTTT
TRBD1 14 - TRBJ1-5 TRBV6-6 CASSWTGINQPQHF TGTGCCAGCAGTTGGACAGGGATTAATCAGCCCCAGCATTTT
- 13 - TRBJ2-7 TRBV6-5 CASSYSKGYEQYF TGTGCCAGCAGTTACTCGAAAGGGTACGAGCAGTACTTC
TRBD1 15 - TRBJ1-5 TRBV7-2 CASSRTGTGVQPQHF TGTGCCAGCAGCCGCACCGGGACAGGGGTTCAGCCCCAGCATTTT
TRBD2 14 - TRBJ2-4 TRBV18 CASSPSSSGDIQYF TGTGCCAGCTCACCATCGAGTAGCGGGGACATTCAGTACTTC
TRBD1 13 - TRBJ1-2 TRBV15 CATSRVTGDGYTF TGTGCCACCAGCAGGGTGACAGGGGACGGCTACACCTTC
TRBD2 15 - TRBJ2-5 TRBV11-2 CASSLLAGTQETQYF TGTGCCAGCAGCTTACTAGCGGGCACCCAAGAGACCCAGTACTTC
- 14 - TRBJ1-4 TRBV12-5 CASGLQGAGEKLFF TGTGCTAGTGGTTTGCAGGGAGCGGGTGAAAAACTGTTTTTT
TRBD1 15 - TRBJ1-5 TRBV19 CASSIAQGAGQPQHF TGTGCCAGTAGTATAGCCCAGGGGGCTGGTCAGCCCCAGCATTTT
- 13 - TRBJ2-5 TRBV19 CASNFAVGETQYF TGTGCCAGTAACTTTGCAGTAGGAGAGACCCAGTACTTC
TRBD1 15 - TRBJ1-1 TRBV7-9 CASSPDRKFETEAFF TGTGCCAGCAGCCCGGACAGGAAATTTGAAACTGAAGCTTTCTTT
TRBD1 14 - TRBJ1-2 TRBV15 CATRGTGQNYGYTF TGTGCCACCAGAGGGACAGGGCAAAACTATGGCTACACCTTC
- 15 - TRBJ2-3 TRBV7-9 CASSLVLARTDTQYF TGTGCCAGCAGCTTAGTTCTAGCCCGGACAGATACGCAGTATTTT
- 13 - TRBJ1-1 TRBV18 CASSPPGVTEAFF TGTGCCAGCTCACCACCGGGGGTTACTGAAGCTTTCTTT
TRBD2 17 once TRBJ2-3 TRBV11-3 CASSLGSAGGSTDTQYF TGTGCCAGCAGCTTAGGATCAGCGGGGGGAAGCACAGATACGCAGTATTTT
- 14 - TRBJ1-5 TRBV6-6 CASTPSETNQPQHF TGTGCCAGCACTCCCTCGGAAACTAATCAGCCCCAGCATTTT
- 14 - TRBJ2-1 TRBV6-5 CASSYTGTYNEQFF TGTGCCAGCAGTTACACAGGGACGTACAATGAGCAGTTCTTC
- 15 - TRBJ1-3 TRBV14 CASSSWGTSGNTIYF TGTGCCAGCAGCTCTTGGGGGACCTCTGGAAACACCATATATTTT
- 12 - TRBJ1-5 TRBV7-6 CASSLAGQPQHF TGTGCCAGCAGCTTAGCAGGTCAGCCCCAGCATTTT
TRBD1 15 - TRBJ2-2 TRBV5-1 CASKRTGGNTGELFF TGCGCCAGCAAGAGGACAGGGGGCAACACCGGGGAGCTGTTTTTT
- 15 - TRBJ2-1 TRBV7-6 CASSLMAGADNEQFF TGTGCCAGCAGCTTAATGGCAGGAGCAGACAATGAGCAGTTCTTC
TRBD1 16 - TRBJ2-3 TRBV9 CASSGGPGGSTDTQYF TGTGCCAGCAGCGGGGGCCCAGGGGGTAGCACAGATACGCAGTATTTT